The 14 T cell receptor beta chains below were found in one sample sequenced in a study of cytomegalovirus exposure and HLA in healthy donors. Use of 60 Vbeta and 13 Jbeta primers characterized the PCR. This table comes from immunoSEQ multiplex PCR, and its TCRdb copy is limited to in-frame clones, with some not included. The sample consists of more than 100,000 clones, roughly 71% of them appearing once. Specimen: PBMCs. These receptors came from a woman aged 45-60 years in good health and CMV-seropositive.

The rearrangement links TRBV19 to TRBJ1-5; 10 nucleotides line up with TRBD1. The V gene end was trimmed by 6 bases and the J gene end by 2 bases; junction bases not matched to a gene: 13. Germline V gene lookup returns CDR1 LNHDA and CDR2 SQIVND (reference sequence). This CDR3 contains 18 residues. The CDR3 spells CASSSGTGAFVGNQPQHF. The CDR3 DNA follows: TGTGCCAGTAGCTCCGGGACAGGGGCTTTCGTCGGCAATCAGCCCCAGCATTTT.

This chain uses TRBV9 with TRBJ2-7, with 8 bases aligning to TRBD2. CDR1 and CDR2 (germline): SGDLS, YYNGEE. The CDR3 runs to 14 residues. V shed 0 bases, J shed 4 bases, and the junction held 3 bases outside the gene matches. The DNA of the CDR3 is TGTGCCAGCAGCGTAGCGGGGGGGGGATACGAGCAGTACTTC. Protein: CASSVAGGGYEQYF.

The rearrangement joins TRBV7-2 to TRBJ2-7; D is possibly TRBD1 (7 bases). V lost 3 bases, J lost 5 bases, and 14 bases lay in between. CDR1 SGHTA and CDR2 FQGNSA come from the germline V gene. The CDR3 covers 14 residues. The CDR3 spells CASSFTGRGDEQYF. The CDR3 coding sequence is TGTGCCAGCAGCTTCACAGGCAGGGGGGACGAGCAGTACTTC.

This rearrangement joins TRBV5-1 to TRBJ2-2; D gene ambiguous. CDR1 and CDR2 (germline): SGHRS, YFSETQ. The CDR3 has 13 residues. The germline V and J ends were trimmed by 2 bases and 1 base, with 3 bases remaining between them. The CDR3 sequence: CASSLLNTGELFF. Written as DNA, the CDR3 is TGCGCCAGCAGCTTACTGAACACCGGGGAGCTGTTTTTT.

This clone occurred once. V is TRBV5-4 and J is TRBJ2-1, with TRBD2 identical over 9 bases. The CDR3 extends over 16 amino acids. The V gene end was trimmed by 3 bases and the J gene end by 5 bases; junction bases not matched to a gene: 9. CDR1 SGHNT and CDR2 YYREEE come from the germline V gene (reference sequence). The CDR3 DNA reads TGTGCCAGCAGCTCGTTGGCGGGGGGGTTGGACAATGAGCAGTTCTTC. The encoded protein is CASSSLAGGLDNEQFF.

The rearrangement uses TRBV10-2 and TRBJ2-1, with 10 bases aligning to TRBD2. The V gene end was trimmed by 6 bases and the J gene end by 2 bases; junction bases not matched to a gene: 7. The CDR3 contains 16 residues. Germline CDR1 and CDR2: WSHSY and SAAADI. This CDR3 is CASRSTSGGAYNEQFF. In DNA, the CDR3 is TGCGCCAGCAGATCGACCAGCGGGGGGGCCTACAATGAGCAGTTCTTC.

The chain couples TRBV5-8 to TRBJ2-4; D is perhaps TRBD1 (5 bases). The CDR3 contains 13 residues. V was clipped by 2 bases and J by 8 bases, with 11 bases between them. Germline CDR1 SGHTS, CDR2 YDEGEE. The CDR3 loop is CASSFGRADIQYF. The CDR3 DNA is TGTGCCAGCAGCTTTGGCAGGGCGGACATTCAGTACTTC.

The chain has TRBV19 and TRBJ2-5, with D possibly matching TRBD2 (6 bases). The J call may be in error: the DNA end matches TRBJ2-7 better. The CDR3 loop spans 13 amino acids. Looked up from germline, CDR1 is LNHDA and CDR2 is SQIVND (reference sequence). The CDR3 DNA follows: TGTGCCACTAGAGCGGGCCGGACGTACGAGCAGTACTTC. Residues: CATRAGRTYEQYF.

The chain recombines TRBV5-4 with TRBJ1-6; 7 bases align to TRBD1. From germline, CDR1 is SGHNT and CDR2 YYREEE (reference sequence). J gave up 9 bases and V 0 bases, and 9 bases lay outside the gene matches. The CDR3 consists of 16 residues. CDR3 loop: CASSLGGAAGGSPLHF. As DNA, the CDR3 is TGTGCCAGCAGCTTGGGAGGTGCGGCAGGGGGTTCACCCCTCCACTTT.

This chain uses TRBV27 with TRBJ2-5; D gene ambiguous. The CDR3 consists of 14 residues. V was shortened by 6 bases and J by 3 bases, with 14 bases between the two germline ends. Germline V gene sequence: CDR1 MNHEY, CDR2 SMNVEV (reference sequence). In DNA, the CDR3 is TGTGCCAGCAGCCCGAGAAGAGGTGAAGAGACCCAGTACTTC. Its translation: CASSPRRGEETQYF.

The chain uses TRBV18 and TRBJ1-1, with TRBD1 identical over 9 bases. The CDR3 consists of 14 residues. J gave up 5 bases and V 3 bases, and 4 bases lay outside the gene matches. Germline-derived CDR1 and CDR2 are KGHSH and LQKENI. The DNA for the CDR3 is TGTGCCAGCTCACCGACCGACAGGGGGACTGAAGCTTTCTTT. The encoded protein is CASSPTDRGTEAFF.

This clone was counted a single time. This rearrangement joins TRBV6-1 to TRBJ1-3; no clear D. The V and J ends lost 6 bases and 1 base respectively, with 7 bases between them. Germline V gene lookup returns CDR1 MNHNS and CDR2 SASEGT. CDR3 length equals 13 residues. CDR3 nucleotide sequence: TGTGCCAGCAGCAGAGGGTCTGGAAACACCATATATTTT. Amino acids: CASSRGSGNTIYF.

The chain is built from TRBV4-3 and TRBJ2-3; TRBD2 matches 7 bases. With 2 bases clipped from V and 2 bases from J, the junction kept 7 bases outside the gene matches. The germline gives CDR1 LGHNA, CDR2 YSLEER. The CDR3 covers 16 residues. DNA of the CDR3: TGCGCCAGCAGCCAATCCCCCCGGGGGGACACAGATACGCAGTATTTT. It encodes CASSQSPRGDTDTQYF.

The V gene is TRBV13, the J gene TRBJ2-7; TRBD1 aligns across 7 bases. CDR1 is PRHDT and CDR2 is FYEKMQ in the germline V gene (reference sequence). After removal of 2 bases from V and 2 bases from J, the junction contained 9 bases not matched to a gene. This CDR3 spans 16 amino acids. The CDR3 DNA sequence: TGTGCCAGCAGCTTAAGAGGGACAGTCCTTCCCTACGAGCAGTACTTC. This gives the protein CASSLRGTVLPYEQYF.